Presented here are 24 T cell receptor beta chains from one specimen sequenced in a study of T cells in women clearing cervical HPV infection. Repertoires were generated with immunoSEQ multiplex PCR, while TCRdb's copy carries only in-frame clones and drops some. The sample data list 20,000 to 25,000 clones. Sequenced input: blood buffy coat. All receptors derive from a woman aged 18 to 69 with a cervical HPV16 infection that either progressed to CIN3+ or cleared (not recorded which).

About this clone itself: The CDR3 end is not reached by the read, which stops 3 residues before it; the germline J gene fills it in. V usage is TRBV5-1 and J usage is TRBJ2-1; 9 bases are a match to TRBD2. Germline CDR1 reads SGHRS; CDR2 reads YFSETQ. The ends lost 4 bases at V and 4 bases at J; junction bases unmatched: 6. This CDR3 is built from 15 residues. CDR3 bases read: TGCGCCAGCAGCAGGCCTAGCGGGGAGTACAATGAG. Protein: CASSRPSGEYNE. The whole CDR3 is CASSRPSGEYNEQFF.

CDR3 in amino acids: CASSILAGVSVEQFF. The sequenced part of the CDR3 DNA is TGTGCCAGCAGCATACTAGCGGGAGTATCAGTTGAG. The chain recombines TRBV7-3 with TRBJ2-1; 11 nucleotides align to TRBD2. Coverage ceases 3 residues before the CDR3 finishes, and the germline J gene fills in the end. The CDR3 spans 15 residues. Trimming removed 5 bases from V and 9 bases from J; junction bases left unmatched: 9. Germline CDR1 SGHTA, CDR2 FQGTGA.

On this clone itself: The sequence runs out 3 residues before the end of the CDR3; the remainder is reconstructed from the germline J gene. This chain links TRBV7-2 with TRBJ1-2, with TRBD1 as a possible D gene (6 bases). CDR1 and CDR2 (germline): SGHTA, FQGNSA. Trimming pared 6 bases from V and 4 bases from J, leaving 12 bases between. CDR3 length: 13 residues. Here the CDR3 reads CASSQQGIYGYTF. The part of the CDR3 DNA that was read is TGTGCCAGCAGTCAGCAGGGGATCTATGGC.

Worth noting for this clone: With the read ending 3 residues before the CDR3 end, the germline J gene is used to fill in that end. This chain uses TRBV20-1 with TRBJ1-5; 9 bases are a match to TRBD1. This CDR3 contains 14 residues. Looked up from germline, CDR1 is DFQATT and CDR2 is SNEGSKA (reference sequence). The J segment lost 5 bases and the V segment lost 5 bases, leaving 7 bases of the junction unmatched. This chain's CDR3 is CSALGQGTDQPQHF. The covered CDR3 bases are TGCAGTGCTCTGGGACAGGGAACTGATCAGCCC.

A remark on this clone: Read sequence stops 3 residues before the CDR3 end, and the germline J gene provides the missing end. The V gene is TRBV5-4, the J gene TRBJ2-7, with 8 bases aligning to TRBD2. Germline V gives CDR1 SGHNT, CDR2 YYREEE (reference sequence). The V and J ends lost 4 bases and 1 base, in that order; junction bases with no gene match: 10. CDR3 length equals 16 residues. The CDR3 here is CASSGNGLADSYEQYF. CDR3 DNA (partial): TGTGCCAGCAGCGGTAACGGACTAGCCGATTCCTACGAG.

A remark on this clone: With the read ending 3 residues before the CDR3 end, the germline J gene is used to fill in that end. The chain employs TRBV19 and TRBJ1-1; unclear D gene. The germline V and J ends were trimmed by 3 bases and 1 base, with 9 bases remaining between them. This CDR3 is 14 amino acids long. Germline values: CDR1 LNHDA, CDR2 SQIVND (reference sequence). The CDR3 spells CASSIGERNTEAFF. The part of the CDR3 DNA that was read is TGTGCCAGTAGTATCGGGGAAAGGAACACTGAA. Together with reference TRBV19 and TRBJ1-1, the CDR3 gives the full variable domain: DGGITQSPKYLFRKEGQNVTLSCEQNLNHDAMYWYRQDPGQGLRLIYYSQIVNDFQKGDIAEGYSVSREKKESFPLTVTSAQKNPTAFYLCASSIGERNTEAFFGQGTRLTVV.

With respect to this clone: The sequence runs out 3 residues before the end of the CDR3; the remainder is reconstructed from the germline J gene. The V call is TRBV18, the J call TRBJ1-1, with 8 bases identical to TRBD1. Germline V gene sequence: CDR1 KGHSH, CDR2 LQKENI. The CDR3 loop spans 15 amino acids. With 0 bases clipped from V and 2 bases from J, the junction kept 2 bases outside the gene matches. The CDR3 reads CASSPPTGANTEAFF. CDR3 bases read: TGTGCCAGCTCACCACCGACAGGGGCAAACACTGAA.

Concerning this clone itself: The read is 3 residues too short to cover the CDR3 end, so that end is filled in from the germline J gene. The V gene is TRBV30, the J gene TRBJ2-5; D gene unclear. The V end was cut by 0 bases, the J end by 3 bases, with 5 bases between. CDR1 and CDR2 (germline): GTSNPN, SVGIG (reference sequence). The length of the CDR3 is 12 residues. CDR3 loop: CAWSVIKETQYF. Incomplete CDR3 DNA: TGTGCCTGGAGTGTTATAAAAGAGACC.

As for this clone: The read ends 3 residues shy of where the CDR3 ends; the end is completed using the germline J gene. The V call is TRBV5-1, the J call TRBJ2-3, with 11 bases aligning to TRBD2. The CDR3 sequence is 14 residues long. Germline V gene lookup returns CDR1 SGHRS and CDR2 YFSETQ. V trimming: 5 bases; J trimming: 5 bases; junction bases outside the gene matches: 4. The CDR3 bases that were read are TGCGCCAGCAGGACCGGGACTAGCGGAGATACG. The encoded protein is CASRTGTSGDT. The entire CDR3 sequence reads CASRTGTSGDTQYF.

On this clone itself: The read falls 3 residues short of the CDR3 end, and the missing part is taken from the germline J gene. V usage is TRBV10-3 and J usage is TRBJ2-7; tentatively, D is TRBD2 (6 bases). This CDR3 contains 13 residues. Germline V CDR1 and CDR2: ENHRY, SYGVKD. Trimming removed 10 bases at V and 2 bases at J, with 15 bases between. The CDR3 DNA, read in part, is TGTGCCACCCTAATGGCGGGGACCTACGAG. This encodes CATLMAGTYE. The whole CDR3 reads CATLMAGTYEQYF.

A remark on this clone: The read comes to an end 3 residues before the CDR3 does, leaving the germline J gene to fill in the end. The genes are TRBV5-4 and TRBJ1-2; D may be TRBD1 (5 bases). V lost 4 bases to trimming and J lost 0 bases, with 10 bases between them. Germline CDR1 reads SGHNT; CDR2 reads YYREEE (reference sequence). The CDR3 is made up of 14 amino acids. Partial CDR3 DNA: TGTGCCAGCAGCAACAGGACCGCTAACTATGGC. It encodes CASSNRTANYG. The full CDR3 sequence reads CASSNRTANYGYTF.

A remark on this clone: The sequenced fragment ends 3 residues before the CDR3 boundary, so the rest is inferred from the germline J gene. V usage is TRBV11-2 and J usage is TRBJ2-2; D uncertain. V dropped 5 bases and J dropped 7 bases, with 8 bases sitting between them. The CDR3 consists of 12 residues. Looked up from germline, CDR1 is SGHAT and CDR2 is FQNNGV. The sequenced CDR3 bases are TGTGCCAGCAGCCACCTCGGCGGGGAG. Protein sequence: CASSHLGGE. The CDR3 as a whole reads CASSHLGGELFF.

As for this clone: The DNA ends 3 residues before the CDR3 does, and the rest of the CDR3 is filled in from the germline J gene. The chain links TRBV2 to TRBJ1-2; tentative D call: TRBD1 (6 bases). The germline V gene has CDR1 SNHLY and CDR2 FYNNEI. This CDR3 contains 12 residues. Here the CDR3 reads CASTADRRGYTF. The sequenced part of the CDR3 DNA is TGTGCCAGCACCGCTGACAGGAGGGGC.

To note about this clone: The read stops 3 residues short of the end of the CDR3; the missing end is completed from the germline J gene. This sequence joins TRBV20-1 and TRBJ2-1, with 8 positions matching TRBD2. CDR3 length: 13 residues. Germline V gene data show CDR1 as DFQATT and CDR2 as SNEGSKA (reference sequence). Germline trimming cut 4 bases from V and 5 bases from J; bases unmatched to any gene: 4. CDR3 DNA, as far as it was read: TGCAGTGCTAAGAAGCGGGGGCACAATGAG. Residues: CSAKKRGHNE. The whole CDR3 protein is CSAKKRGHNEQFF.

Details on this clone: The missing CDR3 end, 3 residues past where the read stops, is filled in from the germline J gene. This chain links TRBV9 with TRBJ2-1; 10 bases are a match to TRBD2. CDR3 length equals 17 residues. CDR1 is SGDLS and CDR2 is YYNGEE in the germline V gene. The J segment lost 7 bases and the V segment lost 2 bases, leaving 12 bases of the junction unmatched. The DNA read from the CDR3 is TGTGCCAGCAGCGTTCCTTCTAGCGGGAGTATTAAAAATGAG. Protein: CASSVPSSGSIKNE. The full CDR3 protein reads CASSVPSSGSIKNEQFF.

Remarks on this clone: The read ends 3 residues before the CDR3 terminus; that terminus is restored from the germline J gene. The rearrangement joins TRBV5-5 to TRBJ1-6, with TRBD1 matching 9 bases. The CDR3 consists of 14 residues. CDR1 SGHKS and CDR2 YYEKEE come from the germline V gene (reference sequence). V gave up 5 bases and J gave up 8 bases; unmatched junction bases: 5. The CDR3 protein is CASSRDRADSPLHF. CDR3 bases read: TGTGCCAGCAGTCGGGACAGGGCTGATTCACCC.

Concerning this clone itself: The sequenced fragment ends 3 residues before the CDR3 boundary, so the rest is inferred from the germline J gene. The chain joins TRBV2 to TRBJ2-1; 7 bases line up with TRBD1. The J segment lost 7 bases and the V segment lost 6 bases, leaving 9 bases of the junction unmatched. The CDR3 is 14 amino acids. Germline assignment: CDR1 SNHLY and CDR2 FYNNEI. The CDR3 here is CASSRDSSVNEQFF. The CDR3 DNA, read in part, is TGTGCCAGCAGCCGGGACAGTTCGGTGAATGAG. Variable domain in full (rest from reference TRBV2 and TRBJ2-1): EPEVTQTPSHQVTQMGQEVILRCVPISNHLYFYWYRQILGQKVEFLVSFYNNEISEKSEIFDDQFSVERPDGSNFTLKIRSTKLEDSAMYFCASSRDSSVNEQFFGPGTRLTVL.

To note about this clone: The read ends 3 residues early relative to the CDR3; the germline J gene fills the gap. The chain is built from TRBV19 and TRBJ2-1; TRBD2 matches at 9 bases. Germline V gene sequence: CDR1 LNHDA, CDR2 SQIVND (reference sequence). There are 15 residues in the CDR3. The V gene end was trimmed by 6 bases and the J gene end by 2 bases; junction bases not matched to a gene: 5. CDR3 bases read: TGTGCCAGTAGCCTTAGCGGGGGAGCCTACAATGAG. It translates to CASSLSGGAYNE. The CDR3, in full, reads CASSLSGGAYNEQFF.

About this clone itself: From the germline J gene comes the end of the CDR3, since the read stops 3 residues before it. The V gene is TRBV20-1, the J gene TRBJ2-1; 11 nucleotides match TRBD2. Germline trimming cut 0 bases from V and 5 bases from J; bases unmatched to any gene: 12. Germline CDR1 reads DFQATT; CDR2 reads SNEGSKA (reference sequence). The CDR3 is 18 residues long. CDR3 amino acids: CSAREYLLAGGIHNEQFF. The sequenced CDR3 bases are TGCAGTGCTAGAGAGTATCTATTAGCGGGAGGGATCCACAATGAG.

Remarks on this clone: The CDR3 end lies 3 residues beyond the end of the read and is filled in from the germline J gene. The chain couples TRBV27 to TRBJ2-1; TRBD2 matches at 8 bases. Germline-derived CDR1 and CDR2 are MNHEY and SMNVEV (reference sequence). V was clipped by 6 bases and J by 8 bases; unmatched bases: 12. This CDR3 has 15 amino acids. The CDR3 bases that were read are TGTGCCAGCAGACGAAGGGGGACTAGTCCCGATGAG. It translates to CASRRRGTSPDE. The entire CDR3 protein reads CASRRRGTSPDEQFF.

For this clone: The read ends 3 residues shy of where the CDR3 ends; the end is completed using the germline J gene. This chain joins TRBV5-6 and TRBJ2-5; unclear D gene. Trimming cost V 6 bases and J 2 bases, with 11 bases left between them. Germline values: CDR1 SGHDT, CDR2 YYEEEE. CDR3 length: 13 residues. The CDR3 loop is CASTTMAQETQYF. The part of the CDR3 DNA that was read is TGTGCCAGCACCACCATGGCACAAGAGACC.

The DNA read from the CDR3 is TGTGCCTGGAGTGTAACGGACAGCACAAATGAAAAA. Translating gives CAWSVTDSTNEK. The complete CDR3 protein is CAWSVTDSTNEKLFF. This chain joins TRBV30 and TRBJ1-4, with a possible D match to TRBD1 (6 bases). The CDR3 goes on 3 residues after the read ends, and that part is filled in from the germline J gene. There are 15 residues in the CDR3. Germline V lookup: CDR1 GTSNPN, CDR2 SVGIG (reference sequence). V shed 0 bases and J shed 5 bases, with 13 bases lying between them.

For this clone: The read ends 3 residues before the CDR3 terminus; that terminus is restored from the germline J gene. This chain joins TRBV10-1 and TRBJ1-1; D gene uncertain. V was cut by 5 bases and J by 6 bases, with 13 bases left in between. Germline V lookup: CDR1 WNHNN, CDR2 SYGVQD (reference sequence). The CDR3 extends over 13 amino acids. Partial CDR3 DNA: TGCGCCAGCAGTCGGGGTATAGTCGCTGAA. Protein product: CASSRGIVAE. The full CDR3 is CASSRGIVAEAFF.

Remarks on this clone: With the read ending 3 residues before the CDR3 end, the germline J gene is used to fill in that end. The chain links TRBV30 to TRBJ1-1, with TRBD1 as a possible D gene (6 bases). V lost 4 bases to trimming and J lost 5 bases, with 14 bases between them. The CDR3 runs 13 residues. Germline CDR1 and CDR2: GTSNPN and SVGIG (reference sequence). The CDR3 region is CAWTLQGRTEAFF. CDR3 DNA (partial): TGTGCCTGGACGCTACAGGGACGGACTGAA.